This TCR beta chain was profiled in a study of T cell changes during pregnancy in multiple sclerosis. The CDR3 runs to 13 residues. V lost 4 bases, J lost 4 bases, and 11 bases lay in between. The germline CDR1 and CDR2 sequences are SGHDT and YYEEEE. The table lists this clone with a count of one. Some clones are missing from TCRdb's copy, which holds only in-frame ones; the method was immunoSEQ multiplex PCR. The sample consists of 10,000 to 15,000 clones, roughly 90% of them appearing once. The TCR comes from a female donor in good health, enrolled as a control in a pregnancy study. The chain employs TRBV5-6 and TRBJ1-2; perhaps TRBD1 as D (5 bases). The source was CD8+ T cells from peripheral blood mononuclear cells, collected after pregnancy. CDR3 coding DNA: TGTGCCAGCAGCCCGACAGAGTTCTATGGCTACACCTTC. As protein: CASSPTEFYGYTF.